A selection of T cell receptor beta chains follows, all from one sample in a study of vaccination effects on CD4 cells after COVID-19. Their target antigens are unknown. The repertoire was sequenced with immunoSEQ multiplex PCR; TCRdb's copy has only in-frame clones and lacks some. The profile shows 75,000 or so clones, 60% to 85% of them singletons. The sequencing here drew on CD4+ T cells from PBMCs cultured with HCoV-OC43 spike peptides, taken after COVID-19 vaccination. The receptors were gathered from a human donor who received a COVID-19 vaccine. Each CDR3 is given with its conserved first and last residue. The D gene is left open where the match is weak. Rows may omit the clone size; those that give it use once, few, many or a size class.

TRBV5-4,.,.,TRBJ1-1,CASSSQGVSTEAFF,TGTGCCAGCAGCTCGCAAGGGGTGAGCACTGAAGCTTTCTTT
TRBV19,.,TRBD1,TRBJ2-2,CASSVRIGTGFTGELFF,TGTGCCAGTAGTGTTCGGATCGGGACAGGGTTTACCGGGGAGCTGTTTTTT
TRBV19,.,TRBD1,TRBJ1-5,CASSLTGTGQHF,TGTGCCAGTAGTCTTACCGGGACAGGCCAGCATTTT
TRBV14,few,TRBD1,TRBJ1-2,CASSPRTGVYGYTF,TGTGCCAGCAGCCCCCGGACAGGCGTCTATGGCTACACCTTC
TRBV10-1,.,.,TRBJ1-5,CASSEDGTKPQHF,TGCGCCAGCAGTGAGGACGGGACCAAGCCCCAGCATTTT
TRBV19,.,.,TRBJ2-1,CASSWNKNNEQFF,TGTGCCAGTAGTTGGAACAAAAACAATGAGCAGTTCTTC
TRBV5-4,few,TRBD1,TRBJ1-2,CASSLQTGNYGYTF,TGTGCCAGCAGCCTCCAGACAGGGAACTATGGCTACACCTTC
TRBV5-1,few,TRBD1,TRBJ1-1,CASSLVRGQGAFF,TGCGCCAGCAGCTTGGTCAGGGGGCAGGGTGCTTTCTTT
TRBV2,.,TRBD2,TRBJ2-4,CASSEQGLAGAGGIQYF,TGTGCCAGCAGTGAACAGGGACTAGCGGGGGCCGGGGGCATTCAGTACTTC
TRBV7-2,.,.,TRBJ1-2,CASSFSTGIKGYTF,TGTGCCAGCAGCTTTTCTACAGGGATCAAGGGCTACACCTTC
TRBV5-6,.,TRBD1,TRBJ2-2,CASSSLQGAGELFF,TGTGCCAGCAGCTCACTACAGGGGGCCGGGGAGCTGTTTTTT
TRBV5-6,.,.,TRBJ2-4,CASSLAGAGNIQYF,TGTGCCAGCAGCTTGGCCGGCGCAGGAAACATTCAGTACTTC
TRBV6-5,.,.,TRBJ2-5,CASSYTRAETQYF,TGTGCCAGCAGTTACACTCGGGCAGAGACCCAGTACTTC
TRBV12-3/TRBV12-4,few,.,TRBJ1-1,CASRLGPSEAFF,TGTGCCAGCAGGCTCGGACCTAGTGAAGCTTTCTTT
TRBV7-2,.,.,TRBJ2-3,CASSLVGGLRDTQYF,TGTGCCAGCAGCTTAGTGGGGGGGCTGAGAGATACGCAGTATTTT
TRBV27,.,.,TRBJ1-1,CASSFGGLGTEAFF,TGTGCCAGCAGTTTCGGGGGCCTCGGCACTGAAGCTTTCTTT
TRBV2,.,.,TRBJ1-2,CASKMAAPRGGYTF,TGTGCCAGCAAAATGGCAGCCCCACGAGGTGGCTACACCTTC